This TCR beta chain originates from a study of shared clonotypes between healthy human individuals. Study-wide findings and caveats: Generation of non-shared clonotypes was less probable than generation of clonotypes shared by all four donors. Sorted-subset sequencing was shown by rarefaction to be incomplete despite large depth. Naive CD4 clonotypes were shared across a handful of donors at roughly 5.3%. It was only blood that was sampled, and tissue repertoires likely differ.

Note on this clone: The antigen is unknown.

The J segment lost 4 bases and the V segment lost 5 bases, leaving 5 bases of the junction unmatched. This CDR3 comprises 14 residues. The V gene's germline CDR1 is SGHTA and CDR2 FQGTGA. Sequencing used immunoSEQ multiplex PCR; TCRdb keeps in-frame clones, though not all of them. The sample holds about 100,000 clones, about 71% seen once. The sequence was collected from a woman in her twenties or thirties in good health. The chain joins TRBV7-3 to TRBJ2-5; 9 nucleotides agree with TRBD1. Sequencing was done on a sample of memory CD8+ T cells sorted from blood. Subset given: CD45RO+ cells pooled with CCR7-negative TemRA cells. The DNA of the CDR3 is TGTGCCAGCAGCCTCACAGGGGGCGCAGAGACCCAGTACTTC. This translates into CASSLTGGAETQYF. Combining the CDR3 with reference TRBV7-3 and TRBJ2-5 gives the whole variable domain GAGVSQTPSNKVTEKGKYVELRCDPISGHTALYWYRQSLGQGPEFLIYFQGTGAADDSGLPNDRFFAVRPEGSVSTLKIQRTERGDSAVYLCASSLTGGAETQYFGPGTRLLVL.